This TCR beta chain was profiled in a study of T cells expressing NK-cell markers. Following a re-call of the 5' RACE reads, TCRdb has one entry per CDR3 protein and lacks DNA. This sample lists fewer than 550,000 distinct CDR3 sequences; its ten largest clones have 1.4%. The length of the CDR3 is 16 residues. Germline assignment: CDR1 SGDLS and CDR2 YYNGEE. The sequence derives from a woman aged 45-59 years in good health. The J gene is TRBJ2-2, the V gene TRBV9; the TCRdb call, TRBD1, lacks DNA for checking. What was sequenced was blood T cells: a sorted CD56 or NKG2C T cell subset, CD4+ or CD8+ T cells, or bulk PBMC T cells (not recorded which). This CDR3 reads CASSPPGDYGTGELFF.